Shown below are 24 T cell receptor beta chains from a single sample sequenced in a study of regulatory T cells in long-lasting Graves disease. TCR beta libraries were built with iRepertoire HTBI primers and Arm-PCR of CDR3 regions. TCRdb independently ran MiXCR on the multiplex PCR reads; one entry per CDR3 protein. The sample has around 460,000 distinct CDR3 sequences, 14% seen once. As to time point: newly diagnosed GD, antithyroid drugs for less than 3 months. Generation of the TCR library employed RNA extracted from PBMCs. These data also featured in a second study, about T cells in Graves' hyperthyroidism and ophthalmopathy.

The input for sequencing was peripheral blood mononuclear cells (PBMCs), taken at new diagnosis, from a patient treated with antithyroid drugs. All receptors come from a woman aged 50 to 60 with Graves disease.

This clonotype has more than one count but fewer than ten. One end of the junction fails to match germline, which may point to a read error. V and J are TRBV5-4 and TRBJ2-1; D is unresolved. In germline, CDR1 is SGHNT, CDR2 YYREEE (reference sequence). This CDR3 comprises 13 residues. Written as DNA, the CDR3 is TGTGCCAGCAGCTTGTTGGGTGCTCGTTATAGTATCTTC. It encodes CASSLLGARYSIF.

This clonotype appeared many times. The chain links TRBV12-3 or TRBV12-4 to TRBJ1-4; D ambiguous. Trimming stripped 5 bases from V and 0 bases from J, with 10 bases between. There are 15 residues in the CDR3. The CDR3: CASSTRDATNEKLFF. CDR3 DNA sequence: TGTGCCAGCAGTACCCGTGATGCAACTAATGAAAAACTGTTTTTT.

Many counts were recorded for this clonotype. The genes are TRBV5-1 and TRBJ2-2, with 9 bases fitting TRBD1. This CDR3 comprises 16 residues. Per germline, CDR1 SGHRS and CDR2 YFSETQ. Trimming removed 1 base from V and 5 bases from J; junction bases left unmatched: 6. The CDR3 DNA is TGCGCCAGCAGCTTGTGGGGACAGGGTGGAACCGGGGAGCTGTTTTTT. This codes for CASSLWGQGGTGELFF.

This clonotype came up many times. The CDR3 spells CASSFPPPEQFF. The CDR3 DNA reads TGTGCCAGCAGCTTCCCGCCCCCTGAGCAGTTCTTC. This chain links TRBV7-9 with TRBJ2-1; the D is unclear. With 3 bases removed from V and 9 bases from J, the gap between germline ends came to 9 bases. The CDR3 spans 12 residues. CDR1 is SEHNR and CDR2 is FQNEAQ in the germline V gene (reference sequence).

In this sample, this clonotype turned up many times. As DNA, the CDR3 is TGCGCCAGCAGCCTGCAAGACAGGGTTGGTGAAGCTTTCTTT. Translation gives CASSLQDRVGEAFF. V gene TRBV5-1 combines with J gene TRBJ1-1; 7 bases align to TRBD1. The trim removed 4 bases at V and 7 bases at J, leaving 10 bases unmatched. The germline V gene has CDR1 SGHRS and CDR2 YFSETQ. The CDR3 runs to 14 residues.

This chain joins TRBV7-7 and TRBJ2-7; D may be TRBD2 (6 bases). Germline V gene data show CDR1 as SSHAT and CDR2 as FNYEAQ (reference sequence). This CDR3 is built from 14 residues. For the CDR3, the DNA is TGTGCTAGCGGCCCCACCGGGCCTCCTAGTCCCCAGTACTTC. Its translation is CASGPTGPPSPQYF.

On this clonotype: A much larger clone sits a single nucleotide away, making a read error possible. CDR3 in amino acids: CASSEVSCSLFF. The CDR3 nucleotides read TGTGCCAGCAGTGAAGTGAGTTGTTCGCTGTTTTTT. This chain links TRBV2 with TRBJ2-2; no clear D. The CDR3 length is 12 residues. With 1 base removed from V and 13 bases from J, the gap between germline ends came to 10 bases. Germline assignment: CDR1 SNHLY and CDR2 FYNNEI.

This clonotype was recorded a few times. The CDR3 is CASSLMGGISYEQYF. The CDR3 DNA follows: TGTGCCAGCAGTTTAATGGGCGGGATCTCCTACGAGCAGTACTTC. The chain couples TRBV28 to TRBJ2-7; the D gene is possibly TRBD2 (6 bases). V lost 2 bases and J 0 bases, leaving 11 bases between the germline ends. The CDR3 contains 15 residues. Germline lookup yields CDR1 MDHEN and CDR2 SYDVKM.

Many counts were recorded for this clonotype. The rearrangement links TRBV12-3 or TRBV12-4 to TRBJ1-5; D is perhaps TRBD1 (5 bases). V was clipped by 6 bases and J by 0 bases, with 9 bases between them. This CDR3 has 14 residues. The CDR3 DNA sequence: TGTGCCAGCAGGTCGACAGATAGCAATCAGCCCCAGCATTTT. Its translation: CASRSTDSNQPQHF.

The V gene is TRBV3-1, the J gene TRBJ1-5; 7 bases align to TRBD1. This CDR3 has 15 amino acids. V shed 2 bases, J shed 4 bases, and the junction held 5 bases outside the gene matches. The germline V gene encodes CDR1 LGHDT and CDR2 YNNKEL (reference sequence). The CDR3 DNA sequence: TGTGCCAGCAGCCAAAGAGGACAGGATAATCAGCCCCAGCATTTT. Encoded protein: CASSQRGQDNQPQHF. Using reference TRBV3-1 and TRBJ1-5 for the parts outside the CDR3, the full variable domain is DTAVSQTPKYLVTQMGNDKSIKCEQNLGHDTMYWYKQDSKKFLKIMFSYNNKELIINETVPNRFSPKSPDKAHLNLHINSLELGDSAVYFCASSQRGQDNQPQHFGDGTRLSIL.

This clonotype was seen repeatedly, ten times or more. V gene TRBV4-1 combines with J gene TRBJ2-7; D may be TRBD2 (6 bases). There are 16 residues in the CDR3. Germline values: CDR1 MGHRA, CDR2 YSYEKL. V shed 1 base and J shed 2 bases, with 15 bases lying between them. DNA for the CDR3: TGCGCCAGCAGCCAAGGTTCGGAGGGAACAGCCTACGAGCAGTACTTC. Translated: CASSQGSEGTAYEQYF.

This clonotype was counted only a few times. The CDR3 DNA sequence: TGTGCCAGCAGTTTGCACCGCGGGAGCGGTGGCGAGCAGTACTTC. This translates into CASSLHRGSGGEQYF. The V gene is TRBV28, the J gene TRBJ2-7, with 7 bases matching TRBD2. Trimming cost V 3 bases and J 6 bases; bases outside gene matches: 11. Germline lookup yields CDR1 MDHEN and CDR2 SYDVKM. CDR3 size: 15 residues.

This clonotype was counted between two and nine times. The genes are TRBV3-1 and TRBJ2-1; D gene uncertain. This CDR3 has 18 residues. Looked up from germline, CDR1 is LGHDT and CDR2 is YNNKEL (reference sequence). V lost 2 bases to trimming and J lost 0 bases, with 17 bases between them. The CDR3 nucleotides read TGTGCCAGCAGCCAAATGACCCGAACTCCCAGCTCCTACAATGAGCAGTTCTTC. It is translated as CASSQMTRTPSSYNEQFF.

This clonotype appeared a few times. Given a much more abundant clone one base away, this may be a read error. The chain carries TRBV6-2 or TRBV6-3 and TRBJ2-7; 9 bases match TRBD2. The germline V gene encodes CDR1 MNHEY and CDR2 SVGEGT. V lost 2 bases, J lost 6 bases, and 17 bases stayed unmatched. The CDR3 spans 18 residues. Here the CDR3 DNA reads TGTGCCAGCAGTTACCCGCCTGAGGTGCGGGAGGGCCATCGCGAGCAGTACTTC. This encodes CASSYPPEVREGHREQYF.

This chain links TRBV18 with TRBJ2-5; D gene ambiguous. The CDR3 sequence is 14 residues long. Germline-derived CDR1 and CDR2 are KGHSH and LQKENI. Trimming stripped 2 bases from V and 1 base from J, with 8 bases between. This CDR3 reads CASSPIQTQETQYF. CDR3 bases: TGTGCCAGCTCACCAATCCAGACCCAAGAGACCCAGTACTTC.

This clonotype was seen many times. J is TRBJ2-7 and V is TRBV28; 7 bases line up with TRBD2. V was pared by 8 bases and J by 4 bases, with 8 bases of the junction left unmatched. The CDR3 totals 13 residues. Germline CDR1 and CDR2: MDHEN and SYDVKM. The CDR3 nucleotides are TGTGCCAGCCGACGGGCGGGAGAGTACGAGCAGTACTTC. Protein product: CASRRAGEYEQYF.

Many counts were recorded for this clonotype. The chain joins TRBV7-2 to TRBJ1-6; the D is unclear. CDR1 and CDR2 from the germline V gene are SGHTA and FQGNSA. This CDR3 region has 15 residues. The germline V and J ends were trimmed by 5 bases and 0 bases, with 8 bases remaining between them. CDR3 in amino acids: CASSPRTSYNSPLHF. As DNA, the CDR3 is TGTGCCAGCAGCCCTAGGACCTCCTATAATTCACCCCTCCACTTT.

CDR3 sequence: CASSGYGTRNTEAFF. Written as DNA, the CDR3 is TGTGCCAGCAGTGGATATGGGACAAGGAACACTGAAGCTTTCTTT. The J gene is TRBJ1-1, the V gene TRBV6-2 or TRBV6-3, with D tentatively TRBD1 (6 bases). The ends were cut back, 5 bases at V and 1 base at J, with 14 bases in the middle. Germline CDR1 MNHEY, CDR2 SVGEGT. The CDR3 totals 15 residues.

This clonotype has a count of ten or more. V usage is TRBV10-3 and J usage is TRBJ2-1, with no clear D. The CDR3 runs to 11 residues. Germline CDR1 is ENHRY and CDR2 is SYGVKD. Trimming cost V 4 bases and J 4 bases, with 2 bases left between them. The CDR3 nucleotides are TGTGCCATCAGTGTGTACAATGAGCAGTTCTTC. As protein: CAISVYNEQFF.

The gene calls are TRBV4-1 and TRBJ2-1; 11 nucleotides align to TRBD2. This CDR3 comprises 16 residues. Germline trimming cut 4 bases from V and 10 bases from J; bases unmatched to any gene: 12. From germline, CDR1 is MGHRA and CDR2 YSYEKL. CDR3 coding DNA: TGCGCCAGCAGCCTTCCGACTAGCGGGACGGCTAGGGAGCAGTTCTTC. It yields the protein CASSLPTSGTAREQFF.

Many counts were recorded for this clonotype. The chain is built from TRBV7-2 and TRBJ2-2; 9 nucleotides align to TRBD1. V dropped 2 bases and J dropped 6; count of bases not matched to a gene: 7. Germline V gene sequence: CDR1 SGHTA, CDR2 FQGNSA. There are 16 residues in the CDR3. CDR3 loop: CASSLTPDRGAGELFF. In DNA, the CDR3 is TGTGCCAGCAGCTTAACCCCGGACAGGGGTGCCGGGGAGCTGTTTTTT.

This clonotype appeared a single time. V usage is TRBV27 and J usage is TRBJ2-7; D remains unclear. There are 13 residues in the CDR3. V was cut by 5 bases and J by 4 bases, with 12 bases left in between. CDR1 MNHEY and CDR2 SMNVEV come from the germline V gene (reference sequence). DNA of the CDR3: TGTGCCAGCAGTAAGTCGGAAGCTTACGAGCAGTACTTC. Translation gives CASSKSEAYEQYF.

This clonotype was detected a few times. The chain has TRBV29-1 and TRBJ2-1; 8 bases match TRBD1. Trimming removed 6 bases from V and 4 bases from J; junction bases left unmatched: 17. The V gene's germline CDR1 is SQVTM and CDR2 ANQGSEA. The CDR3 length is 17 residues. Here the CDR3 reads CSVNGPPGGKGYNEQFF. The DNA of the CDR3 is TGCAGCGTGAATGGGCCCCCAGGGGGCAAAGGTTACAATGAGCAGTTCTTC.

The rearrangement joins TRBV19 to TRBJ2-7, with a weak D call TRBD1 (6 bases). V shed 4 bases and J shed 5 bases, with 15 bases lying between them. In germline, CDR1 is LNHDA, CDR2 SQIVND (reference sequence). The CDR3 contains 14 residues. CDR3 DNA sequence: TGTGCCAGTAGTAGAGGACAGCTCGTGGACGAGCAGTACTTC. Translated, it gives CASSRGQLVDEQYF.